A selection of T cell receptor beta chains follows, all from one sample in a study of blood T cell repertoires in COVID-19. The table came from immunoSEQ multiplex PCR; TCRdb's copy has only in-frame clones and leaves some out. The sample carries 150,000 or so clones, 75% to 90% recorded once. Material for sequencing was PBMCs or T cells enriched from blood (not recorded which). Every receptor here comes from a woman aged 60-75 years who had recovered from COVID-19. Each CDR3 is given with its conserved first and last residue. Each record gives: D gene, V gene, clone size, J gene, CDR3 protein, CDR3 DNA. D genes are given only for firm matches. Rows give clone size only sometimes, using once, few, many, or a class for an expanded clone.

>.|TRBV10-2|.|TRBJ1-6
CATRTASYNSPLHF
TGCGCCACCCGGACAGCTTCTTATAATTCACCCCTCCACTTT
>.|TRBV27|.|TRBJ2-3
CASSLVRADTDTQYF
TGTGCCAGCAGTTTAGTCAGGGCCGACACAGATACGCAGTATTTT
>TRBD1|TRBV5-1|few|TRBJ1-2
CASSPGGPGQDYGYTF
TGCGCCAGCAGCCCCGGCGGGCCTGGACAGGACTATGGCTACACCTTC
>TRBD1|TRBV6-5|.|TRBJ1-2
CASRGSDRGYYGYTF
TGTGCCAGCAGGGGTTCAGACAGGGGGTATTATGGCTACACCTTC
>TRBD1|TRBV11-2|.|TRBJ1-4
CASSDPGQGEKLFF
TGTGCCAGCAGCGACCCGGGACAGGGAGAAAAACTGTTTTTT
>TRBD1|TRBV19|.|TRBJ1-1
CASSLGTGNTEAFF
TGTGCCAGTAGCCTGGGGACAGGGAACACTGAAGCTTTCTTT
>.|TRBV19|.|TRBJ1-2
CASSPRPRDYGYTF
TGTGCCAGTAGTCCCCGGCCCCGGGACTATGGCTACACCTTC
>TRBD1|TRBV25-1|few|TRBJ2-1
CASTKTGESAYNEQFF
TGTGCCAGCACTAAGACAGGGGAGTCTGCCTACAATGAGCAGTTCTTC
>.|TRBV27|.|TRBJ1-4
CASSLSWQTNEKLFF
TGTGCCAGCAGTTTATCGTGGCAGACTAATGAAAAACTGTTTTTT
>.|TRBV3-1/TRBV3-2|.|TRBJ2-6
CASSPTRSGANVLTF
TGTGCCAGCAGCCCTACTAGATCTGGGGCCAACGTCCTGACTTTC
>TRBD2|TRBV27|.|TRBJ2-7
CASRARDYLREQYF
TGTGCCAGCAGGGCCCGGGACTACCTTCGGGAGCAGTACTTC
>.|TRBV6-5|.|TRBJ1-4
CASSVSGTLSEKLFF
TGTGCCAGCAGCGTCTCCGGGACTTTAAGCGAAAAACTGTTTTTT
>TRBD1|TRBV7-2|.|TRBJ2-5
CASGGGQGETQYF
TGTGCCAGCGGAGGGGGACAGGGAGAGACCCAGTACTTC
>TRBD1|TRBV4-2|.|TRBJ1-3
CASSQDGTHRGTGNTIYF
TGTGCCAGCAGCCAAGATGGGACGCACAGGGGTACAGGAAACACCATATATTTT
>TRBD1|TRBV5-4|.|TRBJ2-5
CASSFGQGQETQYF
TGTGCCAGCAGCTTTGGACAGGGGCAAGAGACCCAGTACTTC
>.|TRBV19|.|TRBJ2-6
CASSIAATATGANVLTF
TGTGCCAGTAGTATAGCCGCGACAGCGACTGGGGCCAACGTCCTGACTTTC
>.|TRBV21-1|.|TRBJ2-1
CASSKRWDRPPGASGRKFYNEQFF
TGTGCCAGCAGCAAACGTTGGGACAGGCCTCCGGGAGCTAGCGGGAGGAAATTCTACAATGAGCAGTTCTTC
>TRBD1|TRBV10-3|.|TRBJ1-1
CAARDSVLNTEAFF
TGTGCCGCCCGGGACAGCGTTTTAAACACTGAAGCTTTCTTT
>TRBD1|TRBV5-6|once|TRBJ2-1
CASSFIVTGPYNEQFF
TGTGCCAGCAGCTTTATAGTGACAGGGCCTTACAATGAGCAGTTCTTC
>.|TRBV9|.|TRBJ2-2
CASSVVPSTGELFF
TGTGCCAGCAGCGTAGTGCCGAGCACCGGGGAGCTGTTTTTT
>TRBD1|TRBV5-1|.|TRBJ2-2
CASSPSGTAYNTGELFF
TGCGCCAGCAGCCCGTCCGGGACAGCTTATAACACCGGGGAGCTGTTTTTT
>.|TRBV10-3|.|TRBJ2-1
CAISPGLLYNEQFF
TGTGCCATCAGTCCCGGACTTCTCTACAATGAGCAGTTCTTC
>.|TRBV7-3|.|TRBJ1-1
CASSLNGAVNTEAFF
TGTGCCAGCAGCTTAAATGGGGCCGTGAACACTGAAGCTTTCTTT
>.|TRBV5-1|.|TRBJ2-2
CASSLGQGYTGELFF
TGCGCCAGCAGCTTGGGGCAGGGCTACACCGGGGAGCTGTTTTTT
>.|TRBV6-5|.|TRBJ1-2
CASRVIQGYGGYTF
TGTGCCAGCAGGGTTATACAGGGATACGGTGGCTACACCTTC
>.|TRBV5-1|once|TRBJ1-4
CASSSGPGEDEKLFF
TGCGCCAGCAGCTCCGGACCGGGGGAGGATGAAAAACTGTTTTTT
>.|TRBV18|.|TRBJ2-7
CASSLGAALLVQQYF
TGTGCCAGCTCTCTTGGGGCAGCCTTACTGGTTCAGCAGTACTTC
>TRBD2|TRBV7-9|.|TRBJ2-2
CASLPSGTSPYTGELFF
TGTGCCAGCCTCCCCTCTGGGACTAGTCCCTACACCGGGGAGCTGTTTTTT